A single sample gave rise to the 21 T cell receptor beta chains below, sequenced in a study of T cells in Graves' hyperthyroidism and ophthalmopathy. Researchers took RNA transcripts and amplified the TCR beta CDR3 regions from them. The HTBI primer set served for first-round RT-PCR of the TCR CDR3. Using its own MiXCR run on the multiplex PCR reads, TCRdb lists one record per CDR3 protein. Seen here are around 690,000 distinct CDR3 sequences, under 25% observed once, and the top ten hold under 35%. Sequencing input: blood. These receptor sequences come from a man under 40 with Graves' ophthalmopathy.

The DNA for the CDR3 is TGTGCCAGCAGTGACCCGAAGCGGGGCACAGATACGCAGTATTTT. It translates to CASSDPKRGTDTQYF. The chain couples TRBV27 to TRBJ2-3; TRBD2 might be the D (6 bases). Trimming cost V 5 bases and J 1 base, with 13 bases left between them. CDR3 length: 15 amino acids. CDR1 is MNHEY, CDR2 SMNVEV, per germline (reference sequence).

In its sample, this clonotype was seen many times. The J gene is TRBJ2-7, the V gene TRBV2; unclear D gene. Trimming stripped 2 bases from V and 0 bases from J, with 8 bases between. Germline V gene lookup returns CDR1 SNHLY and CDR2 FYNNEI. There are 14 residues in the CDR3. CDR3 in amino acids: CASSERYSSYEQYF. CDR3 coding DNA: TGTGCCAGCAGTGAAAGGTACAGCTCCTACGAGCAGTACTTC.

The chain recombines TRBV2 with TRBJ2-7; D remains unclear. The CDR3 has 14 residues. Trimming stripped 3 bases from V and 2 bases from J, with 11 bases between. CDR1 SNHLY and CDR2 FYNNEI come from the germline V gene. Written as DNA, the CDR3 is TGTGCCAGCAGTGAGCACGACGGGCCCTACGAGCAGTACTTC. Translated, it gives CASSEHDGPYEQYF.

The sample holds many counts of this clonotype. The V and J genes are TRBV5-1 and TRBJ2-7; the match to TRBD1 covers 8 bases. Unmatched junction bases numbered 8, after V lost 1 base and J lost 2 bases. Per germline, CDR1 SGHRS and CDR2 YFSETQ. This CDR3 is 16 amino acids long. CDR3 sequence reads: CASSLSIGDRPYEQYF. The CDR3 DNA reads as TGCGCCAGCAGCTTGTCGATAGGGGACAGGCCCTACGAGCAGTACTTC.

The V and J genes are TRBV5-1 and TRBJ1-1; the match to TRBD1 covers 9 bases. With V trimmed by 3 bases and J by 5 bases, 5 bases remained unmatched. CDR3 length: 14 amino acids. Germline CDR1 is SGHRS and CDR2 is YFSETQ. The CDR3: CASSWWTGETEAFF. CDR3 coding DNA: TGCGCCAGCAGCTGGTGGACAGGGGAGACTGAAGCTTTCTTT.

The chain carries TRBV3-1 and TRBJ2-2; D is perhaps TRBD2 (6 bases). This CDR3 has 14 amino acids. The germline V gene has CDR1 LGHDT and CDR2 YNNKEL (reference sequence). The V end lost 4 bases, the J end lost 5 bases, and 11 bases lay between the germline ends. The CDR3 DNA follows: TGTGCCAGCAGCCCTGTCGCGGGGACCGGGGAGCTGTTTTTT. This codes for CASSPVAGTGELFF. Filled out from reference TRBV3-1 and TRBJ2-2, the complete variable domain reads DTAVSQTPKYLVTQMGNDKSIKCEQNLGHDTMYWYKQDSKKFLKIMFSYNNKELIINETVPNRFSPKSPDKAHLNLHINSLELGDSAVYFCASSPVAGTGELFFGEGSRLTVL.

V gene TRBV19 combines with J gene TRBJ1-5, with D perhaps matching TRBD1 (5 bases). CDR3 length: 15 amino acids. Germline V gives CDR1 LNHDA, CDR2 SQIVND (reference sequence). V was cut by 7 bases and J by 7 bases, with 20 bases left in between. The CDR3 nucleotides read TGTGCCAGTATCGAGGGCGGGGCCGGGGGGCAGCCCCAGCATTTT. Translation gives CASIEGGAGGQPQHF.

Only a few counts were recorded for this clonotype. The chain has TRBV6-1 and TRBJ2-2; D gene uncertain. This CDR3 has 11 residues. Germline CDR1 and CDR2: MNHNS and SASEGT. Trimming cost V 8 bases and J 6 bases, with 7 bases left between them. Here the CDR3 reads CASAGPGELFF. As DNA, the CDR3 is TGTGCCAGCGCAGGTCCCGGGGAGCTGTTTTTT.

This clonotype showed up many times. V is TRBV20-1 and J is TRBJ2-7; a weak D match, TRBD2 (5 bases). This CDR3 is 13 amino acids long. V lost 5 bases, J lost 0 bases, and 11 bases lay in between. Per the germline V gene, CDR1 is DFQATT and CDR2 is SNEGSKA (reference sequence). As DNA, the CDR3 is TGCAGTGCTGGAGGACTTTCCTCCTACGAGCAGTACTTC. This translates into CSAGGLSSYEQYF.

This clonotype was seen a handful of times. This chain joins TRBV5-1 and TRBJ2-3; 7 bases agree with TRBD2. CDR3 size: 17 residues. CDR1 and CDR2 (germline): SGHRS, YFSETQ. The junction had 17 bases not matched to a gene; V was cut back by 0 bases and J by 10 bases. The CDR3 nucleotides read TGCGCCAGCAGCTTGGGGTCCGGGACTACAGGCGCGTCCTCGCAGTATTTT. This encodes CASSLGSGTTGASSQYF. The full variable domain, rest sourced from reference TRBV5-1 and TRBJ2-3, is KAGVTQTPRYLIKTRGQQVTLSCSPISGHRSVSWYQQTPGQGLQFLFEYFSETQRNKGNFPGRFSGRQFSNSRSEMNVSTLELGDSALYLCASSLGSGTTGASSQYFGPGTRLTVL.

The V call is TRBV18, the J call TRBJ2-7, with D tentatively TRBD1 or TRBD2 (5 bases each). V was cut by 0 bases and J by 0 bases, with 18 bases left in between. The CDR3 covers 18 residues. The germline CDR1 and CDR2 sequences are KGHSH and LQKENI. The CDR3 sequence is CASSPPIRDRDPSYEQYF. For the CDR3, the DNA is TGTGCCAGCTCACCACCAATTCGGGACCGGGACCCCTCCTACGAGCAGTACTTC.

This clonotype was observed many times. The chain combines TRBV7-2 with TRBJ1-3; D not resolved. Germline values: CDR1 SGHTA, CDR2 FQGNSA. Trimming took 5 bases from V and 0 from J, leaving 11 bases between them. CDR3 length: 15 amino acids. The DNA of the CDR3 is TGTGCCAGCAGCGCATCTGTGTACTCTGGAAACACCATATATTTT. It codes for CASSASVYSGNTIYF.

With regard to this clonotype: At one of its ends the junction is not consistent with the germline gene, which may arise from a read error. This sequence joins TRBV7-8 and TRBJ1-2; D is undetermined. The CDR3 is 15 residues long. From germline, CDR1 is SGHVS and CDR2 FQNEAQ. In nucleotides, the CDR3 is TGTGTCAGCAGGTCCAGGACCGACTCGTCGGATGGCTACACCTTC. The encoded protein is CVSRSRTDSSDGYTF.

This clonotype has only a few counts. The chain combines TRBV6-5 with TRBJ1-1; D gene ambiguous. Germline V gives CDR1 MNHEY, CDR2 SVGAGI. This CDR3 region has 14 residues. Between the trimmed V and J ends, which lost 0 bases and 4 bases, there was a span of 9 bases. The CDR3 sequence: CASSYSKSPTEAFF. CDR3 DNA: TGTGCCAGCAGTTACTCGAAGTCGCCCACTGAAGCTTTCTTT.

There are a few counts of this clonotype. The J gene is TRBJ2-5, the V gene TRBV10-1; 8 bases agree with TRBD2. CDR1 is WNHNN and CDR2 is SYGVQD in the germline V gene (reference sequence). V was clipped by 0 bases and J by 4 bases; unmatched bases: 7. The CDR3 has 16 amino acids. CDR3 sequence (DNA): TGCGCCAGCAGTGAGTCACCCGGGAGGGGAGGAGAGACCCAGTACTTC. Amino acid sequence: CASSESPGRGGETQYF.

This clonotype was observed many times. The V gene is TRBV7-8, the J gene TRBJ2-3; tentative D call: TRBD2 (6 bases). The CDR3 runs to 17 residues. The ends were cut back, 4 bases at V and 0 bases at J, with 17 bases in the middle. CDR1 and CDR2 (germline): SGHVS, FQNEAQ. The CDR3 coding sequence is TGTGCCAGCAGCTCCCGGCGGAGGGCCGTGAGCACAGATACGCAGTATTTT. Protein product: CASSSRRRAVSTDTQYF.

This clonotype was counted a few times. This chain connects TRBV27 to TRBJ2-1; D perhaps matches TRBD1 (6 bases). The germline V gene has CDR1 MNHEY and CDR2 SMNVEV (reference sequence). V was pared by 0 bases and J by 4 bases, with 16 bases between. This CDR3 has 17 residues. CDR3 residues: CASSLSQTGNSYNEQFF. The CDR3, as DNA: TGTGCCAGCAGTTTATCTCAAACAGGGAACTCTTACAATGAGCAGTTCTTC.

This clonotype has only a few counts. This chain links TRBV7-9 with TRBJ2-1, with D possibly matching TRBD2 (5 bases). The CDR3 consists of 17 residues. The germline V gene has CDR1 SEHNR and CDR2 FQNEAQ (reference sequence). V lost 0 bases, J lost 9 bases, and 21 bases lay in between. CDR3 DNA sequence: TGTGCCAGCAGCTTAGCCGGCGCAGCGGCCGCTGGCGGTGAGCAGTTCTTC. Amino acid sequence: CASSLAGAAAAGGEQFF.

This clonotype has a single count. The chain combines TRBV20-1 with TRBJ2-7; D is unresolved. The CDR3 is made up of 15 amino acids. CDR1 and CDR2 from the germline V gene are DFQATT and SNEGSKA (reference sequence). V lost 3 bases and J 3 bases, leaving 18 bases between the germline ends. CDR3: CSASFAGVQHYEQYF. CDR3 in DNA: TGCAGTGCTAGTTTCGCCGGAGTACAGCACTACGAGCAGTACTTC.

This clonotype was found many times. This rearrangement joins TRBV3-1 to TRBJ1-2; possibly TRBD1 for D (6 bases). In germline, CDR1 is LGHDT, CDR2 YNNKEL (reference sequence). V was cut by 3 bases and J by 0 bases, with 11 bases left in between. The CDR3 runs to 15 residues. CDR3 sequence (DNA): TGTGCCAGCAGCCATCCGACAGGCGCTAACTATGGCTACACCTTC. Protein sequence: CASSHPTGANYGYTF.

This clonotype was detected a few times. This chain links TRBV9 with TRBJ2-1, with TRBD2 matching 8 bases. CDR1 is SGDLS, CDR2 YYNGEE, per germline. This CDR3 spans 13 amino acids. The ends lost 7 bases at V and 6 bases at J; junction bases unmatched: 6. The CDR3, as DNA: TGTGCCAGCGGTGGCGGGAGGTTCAATGAGCAGTTCTTC. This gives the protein CASGGGRFNEQFF.